The sequence of this T cell receptor (beta chain) was determined in a study of OX40 agonist ivuxolimab in advanced cancers. The study's findings and limits: CD4+ and CD8+ T cells in blood underwent clonal expansion by week 6 at 0.1 to 3.0 mg/kg. CD4+ T cells averaged fewer expanded clones than CD8+ T cells.

Exclusion applied to patients with autoimmune disease history or systemic immunosuppression. Some clones are missing from TCRdb's copy, which holds only in-frame ones; the method was immunoSEQ multiplex PCR. The sample includes 80,000 to 100,000 clones, about 92% of them seen just once. For this clone: Its antigen is unknown.

This CDR3 has 15 amino acids. The junction had 6 bases not matched to a gene; V was cut back by 5 bases and J by 1 base. The germline V gene has CDR1 MDHEN and CDR2 SYDVKM. This receptor was obtained from an adult with an advanced solid tumor such as melanoma, head and neck, liver or kidney cancer. Sequenced here: CD4+ or CD8+ T cells sorted from blood, sampled in a trial of the OX40 agonist ivuxolimab. The J gene is TRBJ1-1, the V gene TRBV28, with 8 positions matching TRBD1. The chain's CDR3 is CASSVQGQANTEAFF. For the CDR3, the DNA is TGTGCCAGCAGTGTTCAGGGACAGGCGAACACTGAAGCTTTCTTT. Full variable domain (remainder filled in from reference TRBV28 and TRBJ1-1): DVKVTQSSRYLVKRTGEKVFLECVQDMDHENMFWYRQDPGLGLRLIYFSYDVKMKEKGDIPEGYSVSREKKERFSLILESASTNQTSMYLCASSVQGQANTEAFFGQGTRLTVV.